This T cell receptor beta chain was found in a study of blood T cell repertoires in COVID-19. Sequenced by immunoSEQ multiplex PCR; TCRdb stores in-frame clones only, minus some. The sample lists some 300,000 clones; around nine tenths were seen once. Sequencing was done on a sample of peripheral blood. This clonotype was obtained from a woman aged 70-85 years with COVID-19, enrolled during active disease.

The CDR3 is CASSAARDRGRRTYNSPLHF. As DNA, the CDR3 is TGCGCCAGCAGCGCCGCAAGGGACAGGGGGCGCCGGACCTATAATTCACCCCTCCACTTT. The chain couples TRBV5-1 to TRBJ1-6; TRBD1 aligns across 12 bases. The CDR3 is made up of 20 amino acids. V lost 4 bases to trimming and J lost 2 bases; unmatched junction nucleotides: 13. Germline lookup yields CDR1 SGHRS and CDR2 YFSETQ. Supplemented by reference TRBV5-1 and TRBJ1-6, the full variable domain reads KAGVTQTPRYLIKTRGQQVTLSCSPISGHRSVSWYQQTPGQGLQFLFEYFSETQRNKGNFPGRFSGRQFSNSRSEMNVSTLELGDSALYLCASSAARDRGRRTYNSPLHFGNGTRLTVT.